This T cell receptor beta chain originates from a study of shared clonotypes between healthy human individuals. This clone was seen only once. Naive-designated CD8 cells lacked CD45RO, were positively enriched for CCR7, and omitted terminally differentiated effector memory CD45RA+ cells. V was clipped by 7 bases and J by 5 bases; unmatched bases: 5. Germline values: CDR1 SNHLY, CDR2 FYNNEI. The CDR3 has 13 amino acids. Assay: immunoSEQ multiplex PCR; the TCRdb copy retains only in-frame clones and omits some. Among about 2.1 million clones, just under 95% were seen once, and the ten largest hold approximately 1.7%.

The gene calls are TRBV2 and TRBJ2-5; 9 bases agree with TRBD1. The clonotype originates from a man younger than 35 in good health. Some clones in this sample may be carry-over from other donors' samples. Sequenced sample: naive CD8+ T cells from PBMCs. The CDR3 DNA sequence: TGTGCCAGCACCGACGACAGGGGGGAGACCCAGTACTTC. Translating it yields CASTDDRGETQYF.